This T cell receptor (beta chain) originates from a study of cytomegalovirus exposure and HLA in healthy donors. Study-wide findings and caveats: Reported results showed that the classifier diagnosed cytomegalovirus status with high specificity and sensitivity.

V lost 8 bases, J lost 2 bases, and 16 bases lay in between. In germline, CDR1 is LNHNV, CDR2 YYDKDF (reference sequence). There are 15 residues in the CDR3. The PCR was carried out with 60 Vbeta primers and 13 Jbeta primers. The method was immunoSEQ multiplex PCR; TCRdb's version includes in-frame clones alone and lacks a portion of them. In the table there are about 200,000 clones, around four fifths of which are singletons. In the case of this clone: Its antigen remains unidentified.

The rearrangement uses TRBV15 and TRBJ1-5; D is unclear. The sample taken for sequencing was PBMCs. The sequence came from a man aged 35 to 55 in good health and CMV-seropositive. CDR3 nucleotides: TGTGCCACCTCTGAGGGCAGGAATGGCAATCAGCCCCAGCATTTT. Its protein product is CATSEGRNGNQPQHF.